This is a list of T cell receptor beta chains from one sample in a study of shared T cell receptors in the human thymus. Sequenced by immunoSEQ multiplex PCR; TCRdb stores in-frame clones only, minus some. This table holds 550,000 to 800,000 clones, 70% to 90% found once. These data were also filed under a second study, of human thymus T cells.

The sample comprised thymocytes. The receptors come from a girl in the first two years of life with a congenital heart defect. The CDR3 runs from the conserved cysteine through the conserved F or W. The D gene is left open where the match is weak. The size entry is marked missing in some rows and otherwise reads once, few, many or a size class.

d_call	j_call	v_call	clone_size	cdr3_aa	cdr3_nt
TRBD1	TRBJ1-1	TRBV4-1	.	CASSLGTGGMNTEAFF	TGCGCCAGCAGCCTTGGGACAGGGGGCATGAACACTGAAGCTTTCTTT
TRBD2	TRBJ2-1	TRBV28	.	CASSSILLAFEQFF	TGTGCCAGCAGTTCAATACTACTAGCGTTCGAGCAGTTCTTC
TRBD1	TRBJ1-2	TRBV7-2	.	CASSFLGQGARGYTF	TGTGCCAGCAGCTTCTTAGGACAGGGGGCGAGAGGCTACACCTTC
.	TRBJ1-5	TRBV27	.	CASSPRDSNQPQHF	TGTGCCAGCAGTCCTCGGGATAGCAATCAGCCCCAGCATTTT
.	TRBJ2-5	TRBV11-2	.	CASSLGVHQGETQYF	TGTGCCAGCAGCTTAGGTGTCCACCAGGGAGAGACCCAGTACTTC
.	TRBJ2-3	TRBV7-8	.	CASSLTEGGTDTQYF	TGTGCCAGCAGCTTAACCGAGGGCGGCACAGATACGCAGTATTTT
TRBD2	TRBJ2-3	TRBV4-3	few	CASSQDRSGGGYTDTQYF	TGCGCCAGCAGCCAAGATCGGAGCGGGGGGGGCTACACAGATACGCAGTATTTT
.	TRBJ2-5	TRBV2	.	CATEGGGTSETQYF	TGTGCCACCGAAGGGGGGGGCACTTCAGAGACCCAGTACTTC
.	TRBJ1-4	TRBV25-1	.	CASSEYGQINEKLFF	TGTGCCAGCAGTGAATATGGGCAGATTAATGAAAAACTGTTTTTT
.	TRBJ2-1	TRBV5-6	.	CASSFGDAQYNEQFF	TGTGCCAGCAGCTTTGGAGACGCCCAGTACAATGAGCAGTTCTTC
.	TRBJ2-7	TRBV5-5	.	CASTFGRLTYEQYF	TGTGCCAGCACCTTTGGCAGGTTAACCTACGAGCAGTACTTC
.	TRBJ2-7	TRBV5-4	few	CASSSPTDRTYEQYF	TGTGCCAGCAGCTCACCTACAGACAGGACCTACGAGCAGTACTTC
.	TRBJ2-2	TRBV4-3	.	CASSQETGRVVTGELFF	TGCGCCAGCAGCCAAGAAACAGGGAGGGTCGTAACCGGGGAGCTGTTTTTT
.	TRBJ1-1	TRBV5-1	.	CASGTGATQLNTEAFF	TGCGCCAGCGGCACAGGAGCGACACAGCTGAACACTGAAGCTTTCTTT
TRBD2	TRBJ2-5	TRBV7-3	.	CASSLASGGLETQYF	TGTGCCAGCAGCTTAGCTAGCGGGGGACTAGAGACCCAGTACTTC
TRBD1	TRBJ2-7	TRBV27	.	CASSLFGTGSYEQYF	TGTGCCAGCAGTTTGTTCGGGACAGGGTCCTACGAGCAGTACTTC
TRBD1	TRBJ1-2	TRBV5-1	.	CASSSTGGYGYTF	TGCGCCAGCAGCTCCACAGGGGGCTATGGCTACACCTTC
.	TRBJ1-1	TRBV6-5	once	CASRGPQRLNTEAFF	TGTGCCAGCAGGGGTCCCCAGAGGCTGAACACTGAAGCTTTCTTT
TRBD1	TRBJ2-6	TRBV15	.	CATSRVAPGQGLSGANVLTF	TGTGCCACCAGCAGAGTTGCCCCGGGACAGGGACTTTCTGGGGCCAACGTCCTGACTTTC
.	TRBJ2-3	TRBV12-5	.	CASGFYSRGHPRTDTQYF	TGTGCTAGTGGTTTTTATTCTCGAGGCCATCCACGGACAGATACGCAGTATTTT
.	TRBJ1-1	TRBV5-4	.	CASSPLRGTTTEAFF	TGTGCCAGCAGCCCCCTTAGAGGGACAACCACTGAAGCTTTCTTT
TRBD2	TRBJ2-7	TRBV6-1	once	CASSEVVRLGDYYEQYF	TGTGCCAGCAGTGAAGTTGTCAGGCTCGGGGACTACTACGAGCAGTACTTC
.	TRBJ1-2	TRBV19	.	CASSAGVIGGYTF	TGTGCCAGTAGTGCAGGGGTTATTGGTGGCTACACCTTC
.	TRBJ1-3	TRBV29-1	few	CSVDPGEAGNTIYF	TGCAGCGTTGATCCCGGGGAGGCTGGAAACACCATATATTTT